The entry below describes one T cell receptor (beta chain). Its target is unknown. Investigators isolated RNA and reverse transcribed it into cDNA to act as the sequencing template. Measured with immunoSEQ multiplex PCR; TCRdb has only the in-frame clones, and not every one. The profile shows 150,000 to 200,000 clones, less than 80% of them singletons. Treatment noted: oral pan-JAK inhibitor, 5-10 mg twice daily. Researchers gathered lesional scalp punch biopsies and peripheral blood from patients with alopecia areata. Germline trimming cut 0 bases from V and 4 bases from J; bases unmatched to any gene: 8. CDR1 and CDR2 (germline): GTSNPN, SVGIG (reference sequence). The CDR3 is made up of 16 amino acids. The data were taken from a study of CD8+ T cells in alopecia areata. Study-wide points: For lesional scalp, especially alopecia totalis/universalis, clonality was higher than in normal scalp. Expanded CD8+ clones among the top 100, and scalp clonality, were significantly decreased by tofacitinib.

V usage is TRBV30 and J usage is TRBJ2-3; 9 bases map to TRBD2. The source was CD4+ T cells sorted from blood, collected at week 24, from a patient treated with tofacitinib. The TCR originated in a human donor with alopecia areata. The DNA of the CDR3 is TGTGCCTGGAGTGTAGCCGGTAGCGGGGGTGCAGATACGCAGTATTTT. It yields the protein CAWSVAGSGGADTQYF.